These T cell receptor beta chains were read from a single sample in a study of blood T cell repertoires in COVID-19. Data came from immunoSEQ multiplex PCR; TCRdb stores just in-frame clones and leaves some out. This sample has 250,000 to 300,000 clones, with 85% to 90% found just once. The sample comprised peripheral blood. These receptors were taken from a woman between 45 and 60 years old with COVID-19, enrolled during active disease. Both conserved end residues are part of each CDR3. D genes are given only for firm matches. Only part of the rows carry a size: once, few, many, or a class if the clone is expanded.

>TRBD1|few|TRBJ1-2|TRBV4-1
TGCGCCAGCAGCCAATCCGGGACCGGGACAGGGTTGGAGGGCTACACCTTC
CASSQSGTGTGLEGYTF
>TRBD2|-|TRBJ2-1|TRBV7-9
TGTGCCAGCAGAGAGGGACTAGCGACTAGTTACAATGAGGGGCAGTTCTTC
CASREGLATSYNEGQFF
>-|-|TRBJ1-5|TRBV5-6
TGTGCCAGCAGCTTGGCCGGGGCGGGGTCGCCGCCCCAGCATTTT
CASSLAGAGSPPQHF
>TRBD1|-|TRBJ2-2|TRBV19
TGTGCCAGTAGTCCCCCAGAGGGGGCAGGGACCGGGGAGCTGTTTTTT
CASSPPEGAGTGELFF
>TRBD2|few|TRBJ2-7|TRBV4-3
TGCGCCAGCAGCCAAGGACTAGCGGGACTCTACGAGCAGTACTTC
CASSQGLAGLYEQYF
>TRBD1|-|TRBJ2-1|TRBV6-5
TGTGCCAGCAGTTACTCTGGACAGGGAGGTAGAAATGAGCAGTTCTTC
CASSYSGQGGRNEQFF
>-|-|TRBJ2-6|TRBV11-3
TGTGCCAGCAGCTTAAGAGAGCCTGGGGCCAACGTCCTGACTTTC
CASSLREPGANVLTF
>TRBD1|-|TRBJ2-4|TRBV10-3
TGTGCCATCAGTGACAAGGGGGCGAAGCGAAACATTCAGTACTTC
CAISDKGAKRNIQYF
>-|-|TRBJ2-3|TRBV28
TGTGCCAGCAGTTTATTCGGCGGGGCTCAGGATACGCAGTATTTT
CASSLFGGAQDTQYF
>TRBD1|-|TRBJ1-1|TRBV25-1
TGTGCCAGCAGTGCATCCGGGACAGGGGGAACTGAAGCTTTCTTT
CASSASGTGGTEAFF
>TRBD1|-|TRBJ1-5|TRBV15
TGTGCCACCAGCAGGGAAAGGACAGGGGTACAGCCCCAGCATTTT
CATSRERTGVQPQHF
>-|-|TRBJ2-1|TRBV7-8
TGTGCCAGCAGCTTACGGTTTATGTCAGGGGCCAACAATGAGCAGTTCTTC
CASSLRFMSGANNEQFF
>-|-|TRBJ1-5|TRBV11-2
TGTGCCAGCAGCTTATGGTCGGGGCAGCCCCAGCATTTT
CASSLWSGQPQHF
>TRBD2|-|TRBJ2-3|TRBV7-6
TGTGCCAGCAGCTTTAGTAGCGGGAACACAGATACGCAGTATTTT
CASSFSSGNTDTQYF
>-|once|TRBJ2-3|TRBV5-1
TGCGCCAGCAGCTTAAATAGCGCAACAGATACGCAGTATTTT
CASSLNSATDTQYF
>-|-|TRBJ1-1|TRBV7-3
TGTGCCAGCAGCTTAAAACCGGACACTGAAGCTTTCTTT
CASSLKPDTEAFF
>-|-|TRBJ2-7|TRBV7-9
TGTGCCAGCAGCTTGGGAGGAGGACTCGAGCAGTACTTC
CASSLGGGLEQYF
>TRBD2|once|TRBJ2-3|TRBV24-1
TGTGCCACCAGTGACCAGACTAGCGGTCACACAGATACGCAGTATTTT
CATSDQTSGHTDTQYF